The present T cell receptor beta chain was sequenced within a study of T cell responses to AZD1222 COVID-19 vaccine. Overall study results and limits: Just a handful of AZD1222 recipients were seropositive at baseline.

Germline-derived CDR1 and CDR2 are MNHEY and SMNVEV (reference sequence). The CDR3 sequence is 13 residues long. V was trimmed by 2 bases and J by 1 base, leaving 5 bases between them. In the case of this clone: The antigen remains undetermined.

Assay: immunoSEQ multiplex PCR; the TCRdb copy retains only in-frame clones and omits some. In the table there are over 100,000 clones, around 86% of which are singletons. This sample comprised peripheral blood, obtained on day 0 of AZD1222 vaccination. The chain links TRBV27 to TRBJ1-1; D unclear. The TCR originated in an adult in good health. This chain's CDR3 is CASSLRQNTEAFF. In DNA form, the CDR3 reads TGTGCCAGCAGTTTACGACAGAACACTGAAGCTTTCTTT.